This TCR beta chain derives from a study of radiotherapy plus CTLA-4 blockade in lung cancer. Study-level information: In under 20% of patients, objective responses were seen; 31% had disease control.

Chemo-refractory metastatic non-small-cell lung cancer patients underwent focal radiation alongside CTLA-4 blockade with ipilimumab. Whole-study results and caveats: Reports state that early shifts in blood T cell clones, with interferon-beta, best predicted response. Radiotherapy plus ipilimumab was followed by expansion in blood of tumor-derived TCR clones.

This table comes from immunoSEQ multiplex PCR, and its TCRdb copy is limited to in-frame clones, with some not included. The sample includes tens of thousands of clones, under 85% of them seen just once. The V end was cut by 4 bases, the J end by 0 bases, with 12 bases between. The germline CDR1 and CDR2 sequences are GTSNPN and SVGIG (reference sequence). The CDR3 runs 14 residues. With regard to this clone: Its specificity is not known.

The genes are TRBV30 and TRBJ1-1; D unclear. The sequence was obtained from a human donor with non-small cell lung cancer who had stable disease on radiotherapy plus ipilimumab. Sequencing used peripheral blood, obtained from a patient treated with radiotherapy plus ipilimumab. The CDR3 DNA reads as TGTGCCTGGAACCTACAGCAAATGAACACTGAAGCTTTCTTT. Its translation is CAWNLQQMNTEAFF.